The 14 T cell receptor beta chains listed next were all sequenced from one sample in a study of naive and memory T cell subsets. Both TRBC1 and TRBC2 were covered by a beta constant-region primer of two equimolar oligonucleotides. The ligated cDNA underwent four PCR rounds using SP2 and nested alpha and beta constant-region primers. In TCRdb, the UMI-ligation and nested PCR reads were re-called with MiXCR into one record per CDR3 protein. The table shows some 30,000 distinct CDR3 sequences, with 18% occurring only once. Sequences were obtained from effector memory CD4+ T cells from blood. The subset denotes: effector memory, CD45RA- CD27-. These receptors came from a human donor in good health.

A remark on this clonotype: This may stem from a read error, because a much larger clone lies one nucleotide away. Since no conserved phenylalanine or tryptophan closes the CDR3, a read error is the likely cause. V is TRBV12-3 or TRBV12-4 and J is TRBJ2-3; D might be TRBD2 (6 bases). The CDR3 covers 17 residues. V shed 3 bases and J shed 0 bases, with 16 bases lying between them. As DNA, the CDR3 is TGTGCCAGCAGTTTCGGGACTCATTTTACTAGCACAGATACGCAGTATCTT. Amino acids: CASSFGTHFTSTDTQYL.

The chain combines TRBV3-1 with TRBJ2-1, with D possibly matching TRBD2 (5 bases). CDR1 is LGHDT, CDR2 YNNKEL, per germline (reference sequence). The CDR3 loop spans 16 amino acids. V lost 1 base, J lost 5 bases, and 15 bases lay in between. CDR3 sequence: CASSQGFTSGNNEQFF. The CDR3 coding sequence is TGTGCCAGCAGCCAAGGTTTTACTAGTGGGAACAATGAGCAGTTCTTC.

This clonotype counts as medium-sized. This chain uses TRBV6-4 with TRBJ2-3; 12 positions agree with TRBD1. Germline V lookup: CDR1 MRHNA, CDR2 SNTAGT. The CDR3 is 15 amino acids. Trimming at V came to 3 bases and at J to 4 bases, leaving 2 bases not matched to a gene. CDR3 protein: CASSEGTGGADTQYF. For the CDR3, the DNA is TGTGCCAGCAGTGAAGGGACAGGGGGCGCAGATACGCAGTATTTT.

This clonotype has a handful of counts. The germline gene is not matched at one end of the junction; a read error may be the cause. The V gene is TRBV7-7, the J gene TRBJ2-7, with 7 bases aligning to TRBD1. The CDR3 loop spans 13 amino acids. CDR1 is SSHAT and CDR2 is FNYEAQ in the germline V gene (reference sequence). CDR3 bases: TGTGCTAGCAGCCCCCGGGACAGAGGCGAGCAGTACTTC. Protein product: CASSPRDRGEQYF.

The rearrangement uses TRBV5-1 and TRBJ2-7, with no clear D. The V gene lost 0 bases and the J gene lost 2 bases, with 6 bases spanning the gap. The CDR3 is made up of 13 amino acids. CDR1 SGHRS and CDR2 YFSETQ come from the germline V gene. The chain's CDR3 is CASSLAATYEQYF. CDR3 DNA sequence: TGCGCCAGCAGCTTGGCTGCTACCTACGAGCAGTACTTC.

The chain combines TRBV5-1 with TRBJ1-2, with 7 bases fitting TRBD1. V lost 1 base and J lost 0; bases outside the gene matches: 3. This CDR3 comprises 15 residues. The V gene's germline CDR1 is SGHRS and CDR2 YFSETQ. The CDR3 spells CASSLSGTANYGYTF. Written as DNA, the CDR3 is TGCGCCAGCAGCTTGTCCGGGACAGCTAACTATGGCTACACCTTC.

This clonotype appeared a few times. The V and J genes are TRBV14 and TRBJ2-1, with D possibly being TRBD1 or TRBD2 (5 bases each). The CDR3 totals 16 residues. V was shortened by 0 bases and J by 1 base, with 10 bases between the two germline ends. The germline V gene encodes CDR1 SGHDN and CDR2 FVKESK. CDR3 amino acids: CASSQDGTVSYNEQFF. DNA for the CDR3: TGTGCCAGCAGCCAAGATGGGACCGTGTCCTACAATGAGCAGTTCTTC.

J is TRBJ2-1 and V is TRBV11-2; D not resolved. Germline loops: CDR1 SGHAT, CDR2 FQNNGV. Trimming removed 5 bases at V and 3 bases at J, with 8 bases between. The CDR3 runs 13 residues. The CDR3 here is CASSQTGYNEQFF. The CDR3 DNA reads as TGTGCCAGCAGCCAAACCGGCTACAATGAGCAGTTCTTC. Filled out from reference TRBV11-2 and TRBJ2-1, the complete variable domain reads EAGVAQSPRYKIIEKRQSVAFWCNPISGHATLYWYQQILGQGPKLLIQFQNNGVVDDSQLPKDRFSAERLKGVDSTLKIQPAKLEDSAVYLCASSQTGYNEQFFGPGTRLTVL.

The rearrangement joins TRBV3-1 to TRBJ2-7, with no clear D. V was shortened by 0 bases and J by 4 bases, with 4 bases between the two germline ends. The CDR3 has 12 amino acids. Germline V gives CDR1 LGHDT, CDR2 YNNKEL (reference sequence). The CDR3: CASSQDRYEQYF. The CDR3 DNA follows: TGTGCCAGCAGCCAAGATAGGTACGAGCAGTACTTC.

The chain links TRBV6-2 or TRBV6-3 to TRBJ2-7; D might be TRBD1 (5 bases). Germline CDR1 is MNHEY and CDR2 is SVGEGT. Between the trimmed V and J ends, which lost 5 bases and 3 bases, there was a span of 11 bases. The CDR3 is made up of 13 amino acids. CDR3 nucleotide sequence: TGTGCCAGCAGTGACCGGCAGGGCTACGAGCAGTACTTC. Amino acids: CASSDRQGYEQYF.

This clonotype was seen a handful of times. Here the CDR3 DNA reads TGTGCCAGCAGCCTCAACAGCTTCCAAGAGACCCAGTACTTC. Its translation is CASSLNSFQETQYF. The rearrangement uses TRBV5-6 and TRBJ2-5, with D unclear. Trimming took 4 bases from V and 1 from J, leaving 11 bases between them. Germline-derived CDR1 and CDR2 are SGHDT and YYEEEE. The CDR3 has 14 residues.

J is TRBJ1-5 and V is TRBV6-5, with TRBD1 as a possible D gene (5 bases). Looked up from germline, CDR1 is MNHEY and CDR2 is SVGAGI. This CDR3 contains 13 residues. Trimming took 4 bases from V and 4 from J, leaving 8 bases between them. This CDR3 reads CASSSSGNQPQHF. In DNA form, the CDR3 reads TGTGCCAGCAGTTCTTCAGGGAATCAGCCCCAGCATTTT.

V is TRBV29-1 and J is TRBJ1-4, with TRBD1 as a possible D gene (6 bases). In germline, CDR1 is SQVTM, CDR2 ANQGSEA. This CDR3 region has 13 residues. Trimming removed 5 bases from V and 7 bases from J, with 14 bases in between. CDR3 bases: TGCAGCGTTCGACAGGCCTGGGGTGAAAAACTGTTTTTT. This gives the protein CSVRQAWGEKLFF. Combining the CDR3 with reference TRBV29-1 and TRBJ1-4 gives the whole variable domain SAVISQKPSRDICQRGTSLTIQCQVDSQVTMMFWYRQQPGQSLTLIATANQGSEATYESGFVIDKFPISRPNLTFSTLTVSNMSPEDSSIYLCSVRQAWGEKLFFGSGTQLSVL.

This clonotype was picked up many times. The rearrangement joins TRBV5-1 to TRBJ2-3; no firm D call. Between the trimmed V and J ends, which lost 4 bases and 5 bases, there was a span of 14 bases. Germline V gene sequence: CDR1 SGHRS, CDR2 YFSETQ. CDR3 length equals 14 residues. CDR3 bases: TGCGCCAGCAGCCAGTCGACTGGAGAAGATACGCAGTATTTT. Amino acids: CASSQSTGEDTQYF.